The TCR beta chain described here comes from a study of blood T cell repertoires in COVID-19. Overall study context: Material from acute and convalescent COVID-19 was sourced from the United States, Italy and Spain.

In the original analysis: By means of reference gene primer amplification, nucleated cell counts were estimated. Libraries were prepared by immunoSEQ multiplex PCR; TCRdb keeps only in-frame clonotypes and omits some of them. The V and J calls and clone size come from that table; D and trimming were worked out from the DNA. Of about 410,000 clones listed, roughly 90% were seen once; the top ten hold 1.4%. V was pared by 1 base and J by 5 bases, with 15 bases between. The CDR3 extends over 17 amino acids. CDR1 and CDR2 (germline): MGHRA, YSYEKL. The gene calls are TRBV4-1 and TRBJ1-6; perhaps TRBD1 as D (5 bases). The specimen was peripheral blood. The TCR was taken from a woman between 25 and 40 years old with active or convalescent COVID-19. The CDR3 DNA sequence: TGCGCCAGCAGCCAAGTAGTTGGGGGAGGGAATAATTCACCCCTCCACTTT. The encoded protein is CASSQVVGGGNNSPLHF.